Following are 29 T cell receptor beta chains from one sample sequenced in a study of graft-versus-host responses after intestinal transplantation. Their recognized antigens are unknown. Sequenced by immunoSEQ multiplex PCR; TCRdb stores in-frame clones only, minus some. Of 65,000 to 90,000 clones detected, less than 95% appear once; the ten largest clones hold 7.6%. The material was unstimulated CD8+ T cells sorted from spleen or lymph node cells, obtained before transplant. All receptors derive from a human donor who was the organ donor for an intestinal transplant.

The gene calls are TRBV29-1 and TRBJ2-7; TRBD2 matches at 9 bases. The trim removed 4 bases at V and 0 bases at J, leaving 13 bases unmatched. The germline CDR1 and CDR2 sequences are SQVTM and ANQGSEA. CDR3 size: 17 residues. The CDR3 here is CSVVAGGPLRVSYEQYF. The CDR3 bases are TGCAGCGTTGTTGCGGGAGGGCCACTAAGGGTCTCCTACGAGCAGTACTTC.

The chain uses TRBV11-2 and TRBJ1-1; weak D call: TRBD1 (5 bases). Trimming stripped 5 bases from V and 1 base from J, with 20 bases between. CDR1 SGHAT and CDR2 FQNNGV come from the germline V gene. The CDR3 has 17 residues. The CDR3 reads CASSAEPRTLSNTEAFF. CDR3 coding DNA: TGTGCCAGCAGCGCCGAGCCCAGGACACTTTCGAACACTGAAGCTTTCTTT. Supplemented by reference TRBV11-2 and TRBJ1-1, the full variable domain reads EAGVAQSPRYKIIEKRQSVAFWCNPISGHATLYWYQQILGQGPKLLIQFQNNGVVDDSQLPKDRFSAERLKGVDSTLKIQPAKLEDSAVYLCASSAEPRTLSNTEAFFGQGTRLTVV.

The rearrangement joins TRBV5-4 to TRBJ2-1, with D uncertain. Germline CDR1 and CDR2: SGHNT and YYREEE (reference sequence). Trimming took 4 bases from V and 6 from J, leaving 8 bases between them. The CDR3 totals 12 residues. The CDR3 sequence is CASSPSGNEQFF. The CDR3 DNA is TGTGCCAGCAGCCCCTCGGGCAATGAGCAGTTCTTC.

The rearrangement uses TRBV29-1 and TRBJ2-7, with D possibly TRBD2 on 6 matching bases. Trimming shortened V by 7 bases and J by 2 bases, and 12 bases separated the two germline ends. The CDR3 consists of 12 residues. The germline V gene encodes CDR1 SQVTM and CDR2 ANQGSEA. The CDR3: CSGRDGTYEQYF. The CDR3 DNA reads as TGCAGCGGGCGGGACGGGACCTACGAGCAGTACTTC.

The V gene is TRBV6-5, the J gene TRBJ2-2; D remains ambiguous. The CDR3 has 13 residues. The V end was cut by 6 bases, the J end by 6 bases, with 11 bases between. Germline V gene data show CDR1 as MNHEY and CDR2 as SVGAGI. The CDR3 bases are TGTGCCAGCAGGCTTAGTGACGCCGGGGAGCTGTTTTTT. Its translation is CASRLSDAGELFF.

This sequence joins TRBV2 and TRBJ1-2; no clear D. The CDR3 has 15 residues. With 8 bases removed from V and 2 bases from J, the gap between germline ends came to 18 bases. CDR1 and CDR2 from the germline V gene are SNHLY and FYNNEI. CDR3 residues: CASWAFVGLNYGYTF. CDR3 bases: TGTGCCAGCTGGGCCTTTGTGGGCTTGAACTATGGCTACACCTTC. Using reference TRBV2 and TRBJ1-2 for the parts outside the CDR3, the full variable domain is EPEVTQTPSHQVTQMGQEVILRCVPISNHLYFYWYRQILGQKVEFLVSFYNNEISEKSEIFDDQFSVERPDGSNFTLKIRSTKLEDSAMYFCASWAFVGLNYGYTFGSGTRLTVV.

This clone was recorded only once. The chain employs TRBV5-4 and TRBJ2-7; the D is unclear. The CDR3 runs to 14 residues. Germline values: CDR1 SGHNT, CDR2 YYREEE (reference sequence). V lost 2 bases and J 0 bases, leaving 9 bases between the germline ends. The DNA for the CDR3 is TGTGCCAGCAGCTTAGGGATCGCCTCCTACGAGCAGTACTTC. Translated, it gives CASSLGIASYEQYF.

The V and J genes are TRBV5-5 and TRBJ1-5, with a weak D call TRBD1 (6 bases). The germline V gene has CDR1 SGHKS and CDR2 YYEKEE (reference sequence). Trimming cost V 1 base and J 7 bases, with 9 bases left between them. This CDR3 is built from 13 residues. DNA of the CDR3: TGTGCCAGCAGCTTGTGGGGGGCGCAGCCCCAGCATTTT. Translating gives CASSLWGAQPQHF. Together with reference TRBV5-5 and TRBJ1-5, the CDR3 gives the full variable domain: DAGVTQSPTHLIKTRGQQVTLRCSPISGHKSVSWYQQVLGQGPQFIFQYYEKEERGRGNFPDRFSARQFPNYSSELNVNALLLGDSALYLCASSLWGAQPQHFGDGTRLSIL.

The chain uses TRBV5-5 and TRBJ1-3; 11 bases align to TRBD1. This CDR3 is 16 amino acids long. V was clipped by 1 base and J by 3 bases; unmatched bases: 3. The V gene's germline CDR1 is SGHKS and CDR2 YYEKEE (reference sequence). CDR3 sequence: CASSLWGTGGGNTIYF. CDR3 sequence (DNA): TGTGCCAGCAGCTTGTGGGGGACAGGGGGTGGAAACACCATATATTTT.

The chain links TRBV7-3 to TRBJ2-7; maybe TRBD2 (6 bases). The CDR3 sequence is 15 residues long. Trimming left V 4 bases short and J 0 bases short, with 13 bases between. Germline loops: CDR1 SGHTA, CDR2 FQGTGA. The CDR3 is CASSYSSVSSYEQYF. The CDR3 DNA reads TGTGCCAGCAGCTACTCTAGCGTTAGCTCCTACGAGCAGTACTTC.

This sequence joins TRBV10-3 and TRBJ1-5; no clear D gene. CDR3 size: 12 residues. The germline gives CDR1 ENHRY, CDR2 SYGVKD. V lost 2 bases and J 7 bases, leaving 6 bases between the germline ends. As DNA, the CDR3 is TGTGCCATCAGTGAGACAAACCAGCCCCAGCATTTT. Amino acid sequence: CAISETNQPQHF.

This chain joins TRBV5-6 and TRBJ1-4, with 12 nucleotides matching TRBD1. CDR3 size: 17 residues. The germline gives CDR1 SGHDT, CDR2 YYEEEE. V gave up 0 bases and J gave up 7 bases; unmatched junction bases: 7. The CDR3 coding sequence is TGTGCCAGCAGCTTGGAGGGACAGGGGGCGCGGGGTGAAAAACTGTTTTTT. Amino acids: CASSLEGQGARGEKLFF.

The chain couples TRBV18 to TRBJ1-2; D is perhaps TRBD1 (5 bases). Trimming pared 0 bases from V and 5 bases from J, leaving 13 bases between. This CDR3 contains 15 residues. From germline, CDR1 is KGHSH and CDR2 LQKENI. The CDR3 coding sequence is TGTGCCAGCTCACCACCGGCCGGGGGTTATTATGGCTACACCTTC. It is translated as CASSPPAGGYYGYTF.

This clone is a singleton in its sample. The junction does not match germline at one end; this may be a read error. This rearrangement joins TRBV4-1 to TRBJ1-1, with unresolved D. This CDR3 has 14 residues. In germline, CDR1 is MGHRA, CDR2 YSYEKL. For the CDR3, the DNA is TGCGTCAGCAGCCAAGCAGTGGTGAACACTGAAGCTTTCTTT. It encodes CVSSQAVVNTEAFF.

The CDR3 sequence: CASSLDYRTSNNSPLHF. In DNA form, the CDR3 reads TGTGCCAGCAGCTTGGATTATAGGACATCTAATAATTCACCCCTCCACTTT. This chain links TRBV5-4 with TRBJ1-6, with a possible D match to TRBD1 (5 bases). CDR3 length equals 17 residues. V dropped 0 bases and J dropped 5 bases, with 15 bases sitting between them. Germline lookup yields CDR1 SGHNT and CDR2 YYREEE (reference sequence).

This clone was found once. The genes are TRBV5-1 and TRBJ2-3, with 12 bases matching TRBD2. Trimming cost V 0 bases and J 3 bases; bases outside gene matches: 5. Per the germline V gene, CDR1 is SGHRS and CDR2 is YFSETQ. The CDR3 loop spans 17 amino acids. The CDR3 loop reads CASSLDLAGGITDTQYF. The CDR3 coding sequence is TGCGCCAGCAGCTTGGACCTAGCGGGGGGGATAACAGATACGCAGTATTTT.

The genes are TRBV12-5 and TRBJ2-3; 11 nucleotides agree with TRBD2. Germline V gene lookup returns CDR1 LGHNT and CDR2 FRNRAP. The CDR3 runs 17 residues. J gave up 1 base and V 1 base, and 4 bases lay outside the gene matches. DNA of the CDR3: TGTGCTAGTGGTTTGGATAAGACTAGCGGGGGCACAGATACGCAGTATTTT. Its protein is CASGLDKTSGGTDTQYF.

The chain couples TRBV18 to TRBJ2-7; 7 bases line up with TRBD1. The germline CDR1 and CDR2 sequences are KGHSH and LQKENI. This CDR3 region has 15 residues. V lost 2 bases, J lost 5 bases, and 9 bases stayed unmatched. For the CDR3, the DNA is TGTGCCAGCTCACCAGGACAGGCCTCCGGGCACGAGCAGTACTTC. Translation: CASSPGQASGHEQYF.

The V call is TRBV27, the J call TRBJ2-1; D assignment may be TRBD1 or TRBD2 (5 bases each). The CDR3 consists of 16 residues. Per germline, CDR1 MNHEY and CDR2 SMNVEV (reference sequence). Trimming left V 1 base short and J 13 bases short, with 23 bases between. This CDR3 reads CASSLYSGGFRALQFF. The DNA of the CDR3 is TGTGCCAGCAGTTTATACTCTGGGGGATTCAGAGCACTTCAGTTCTTC.

The chain has TRBV7-6 and TRBJ2-7, with TRBD2 matching over 14 bases. Per the germline V gene, CDR1 is SGHVS and CDR2 is FNYEAQ. CDR3 length: 16 residues. J gave up 6 bases and V 1 base, and 5 bases lay outside the gene matches. The chain's CDR3 is CASSLGPGLAGAEQYF. The DNA for the CDR3 is TGTGCCAGCAGCTTAGGACCGGGACTAGCGGGAGCCGAGCAGTACTTC.

On this clone: One end of the junction is discordant with germline, which a read error may explain. Other DNA variants within this sample encode the same CDR3. This sequence joins TRBV11-2 and TRBJ2-7, with D unclear. The CDR3 sequence is 12 residues long. Germline CDR1 is SGHAT and CDR2 is FQNNGV. The CDR3 nucleotides are TGTGCCAGCAGCCATATCTCCTACGAGCAATACTTC. Translation: CASSHISYEQYF.

This chain uses TRBV6-5 with TRBJ1-3; no clear D gene. This CDR3 is 14 amino acids long. V shed 4 bases and J shed 0 bases, with 7 bases lying between them. Germline values: CDR1 MNHEY, CDR2 SVGAGI. The CDR3 coding sequence is TGTGCCAGCAGTTTGGGGATCTCTGGAAACACCATATATTTT. Encoded protein: CASSLGISGNTIYF.

The chain employs TRBV4-1 and TRBJ2-1, with 10 nucleotides matching TRBD2. V lost 1 base and J lost 3; bases outside the gene matches: 0. This CDR3 contains 15 residues. Germline assignment: CDR1 MGHRA and CDR2 YSYEKL. The CDR3 sequence is CASSQVAGGYNEQFF. The CDR3 DNA follows: TGCGCCAGCAGCCAAGTAGCGGGGGGCTACAATGAGCAGTTCTTC.

The CDR3 DNA follows: TGTGCCAGCAGCTTAGTTTTATTCCCATCTGAGCAGTACTTC. Its protein is CASSLVLFPSEQYF. The rearrangement joins TRBV11-2 to TRBJ2-7, with D unresolved. Trimming stripped 1 base from V and 7 bases from J, with 14 bases between. The CDR3 length is 14 residues. CDR1 SGHAT and CDR2 FQNNGV come from the germline V gene.

The chain is built from TRBV27 and TRBJ1-3; D unclear. The CDR3 is 19 amino acids. V was shortened by 4 bases and J by 0 bases, with 22 bases between the two germline ends. Germline-derived CDR1 and CDR2 are MNHEY and SMNVEV (reference sequence). CDR3 in amino acids: CASSYEPSRERSSGNTIYF. The CDR3 nucleotides are TGTGCCAGCAGTTATGAGCCATCCCGGGAGAGAAGCTCTGGAAACACCATATATTTT.

This rearrangement joins TRBV10-3 to TRBJ2-7; possibly TRBD2 for D (5 bases). The CDR3 extends over 14 amino acids. CDR1 and CDR2 (germline): ENHRY, SYGVKD. Trimming shortened V by 3 bases and J by 4 bases, and 13 bases separated the two germline ends. For the CDR3, the DNA is TGTGCCATCAGTGACCCAACCTCGGGGTACGAGCAGTACTTC. It translates to CAISDPTSGYEQYF.

In its sample, this clone was seen once. The chain couples TRBV7-9 to TRBJ2-2; D gene ambiguous. Germline V gene sequence: CDR1 SEHNR, CDR2 FQNEAQ (reference sequence). CDR3 length: 14 residues. V shed 4 bases and J shed 8 bases, with 14 bases lying between them. The CDR3 bases are TGTGCCAGCAGCTGGAAACTATCTTGGGGGGAGCTGTTTTTT. This codes for CASSWKLSWGELFF.

This clone was seen only once. V usage is TRBV19 and J usage is TRBJ1-1; D might be TRBD1 (6 bases). Trimming removed 1 base from V and 1 base from J, with 13 bases in between. CDR3 length: 16 residues. The V gene's germline CDR1 is LNHDA and CDR2 SQIVND (reference sequence). This chain's CDR3 is CASSIAEGERNTEAFF. CDR3 nucleotides: TGTGCCAGTAGTATAGCGGAGGGGGAACGGAACACTGAAGCTTTCTTT.

The chain uses TRBV27 and TRBJ2-2, with 12 bases lining up with TRBD2. V lost 6 bases to trimming and J lost 6 bases; unmatched junction nucleotides: 2. Per germline, CDR1 MNHEY and CDR2 SMNVEV (reference sequence). The CDR3 contains 14 residues. DNA of the CDR3: TGTGCCAGCAGGGGACTAGCGGGCCCCGGGGAGCTGTTTTTT. Protein product: CASRGLAGPGELFF.